The 11 T cell receptor beta chains below come from one sample, sequenced in a study of blood T cell repertoires in COVID-19. The repertoire was sequenced with immunoSEQ multiplex PCR; TCRdb's copy has only in-frame clones and lacks some. The top ten clones hold just under 3% of a sample with fewer than 350,000 clones, 81% of them seen once. The specimen sequenced was peripheral blood. Receptor source: a woman in her sixties with active or convalescent COVID-19.

This clone has only one observation. V is TRBV3-1 (or the pseudogene TRBV3-2) and J is TRBJ2-7; the match to TRBD1 covers 7 bases. From germline, CDR1 is LGHDT and CDR2 YNNKEL (reference sequence). The CDR3 runs 14 residues. V gave up 3 bases and J gave up 1 base; unmatched junction bases: 3. The CDR3 is CASSQLGQSYEQYF. The CDR3 DNA sequence: TGTGCCAGCAGCCAGCTGGGACAGTCCTACGAGCAGTACTTC.

This clone was seen once. At one end, the junction sequence differs from germline, possibly due to a read error. The chain employs TRBV7-2 and TRBJ1-2; D is perhaps TRBD1 (5 bases). Germline CDR1 SGHTA, CDR2 FQGNSA. The CDR3 runs to 15 residues. CDR3 sequence: CASSLAPPGSHPFDF. CDR3 coding DNA: TGTGCCAGCAGCTTAGCCCCTCCAGGGTCGCACCCGTTCGACTTC. Together with reference TRBV7-2 and TRBJ1-2, the CDR3 gives the full variable domain: GAGVSQSPSNKVTEKGKDVELRCDPISGHTALYWYRQSLGQGLEFLIYFQGNSAPDKSGLPSDRFSAERTGGSVSTLTIQRTQQEDSAVYLCASSLAPPGSHPFDFGSGTRLTVV.

The chain is built from TRBV20-1 and TRBJ2-3; 11 nucleotides match TRBD2. The CDR3 is 15 amino acids. With V trimmed by 3 bases and J by 4 bases, 6 bases remained unmatched. Germline V gives CDR1 DFQATT, CDR2 SNEGSKA (reference sequence). The CDR3 DNA sequence: TGCAGTGCTAGTGCCCTAGCGGGGGGTTCAGATACGCAGTATTTT. This sequence encodes CSASALAGGSDTQYF.

This clone was detected a few times. V and J are TRBV11-2 and TRBJ1-4; the D is unclear. This CDR3 is 15 amino acids long. The V gene lost 0 bases and the J gene lost 5 bases, with 10 bases spanning the gap. Looked up from germline, CDR1 is SGHAT and CDR2 is FQNNGV. The CDR3 sequence: CASSLDEFPNEKLFF. The DNA of the CDR3 is TGTGCCAGCAGCTTAGATGAGTTCCCGAATGAAAAACTGTTTTTT.

This chain joins TRBV9 and TRBJ2-1, with 9 nucleotides matching TRBD2. The CDR3 consists of 12 residues. V lost 8 bases, J lost 5 bases, and 2 bases stayed unmatched. Germline V gene sequence: CDR1 SGDLS, CDR2 YYNGEE. The CDR3 DNA sequence: TGTGCCAGTGAGCGGGGGGACAATGAGCAGTTCTTC. It codes for CASERGDNEQFF.

This clone was counted once. V usage is TRBV30 and J usage is TRBJ1-4; maybe TRBD1 (5 bases). Germline V lookup: CDR1 GTSNPN, CDR2 SVGIG (reference sequence). The CDR3 is 11 amino acids. Trimming removed 7 bases from V and 7 bases from J, with 10 bases in between. The CDR3 spells CAYGHFEKLFF. CDR3 nucleotides: TGTGCCTACGGACACTTTGAAAAACTGTTTTTT.

A few counts support this clone. The V call is TRBV7-7, the J call TRBJ2-7; no definite D call. This CDR3 is 15 amino acids long. V was cut by 0 bases and J by 3 bases, with 12 bases left in between. CDR1 is SSHAT and CDR2 is FNYEAQ in the germline V gene (reference sequence). The CDR3 here is CASSLALGKNYEQYF. In nucleotides, the CDR3 is TGTGCCAGCAGCTTAGCGTTGGGCAAAAACTACGAGCAGTACTTC.

The chain employs TRBV27 and TRBJ1-2; TRBD1 might be the D (5 bases). This CDR3 comprises 13 residues. With 3 bases removed from V and 7 bases from J, the gap between germline ends came to 12 bases. The germline V gene has CDR1 MNHEY and CDR2 SMNVEV (reference sequence). Here the CDR3 DNA reads TGTGCCAGCAGTTTTGCAGGGAGGATTGGCTACACCTTC. It encodes CASSFAGRIGYTF.

DNA of the CDR3: TGCGCCAGCAGCTTGGTTCCGGCAACTAATGAAAAACTGTTTTTT. Translated: CASSLVPATNEKLFF. This chain links TRBV5-1 with TRBJ1-4; no reliable D call. CDR3 length: 15 amino acids. Trimming removed 0 bases at V and 0 bases at J, with 6 bases between. The germline V gene has CDR1 SGHRS and CDR2 YFSETQ.

The chain has TRBV3-1 (or the pseudogene TRBV3-2) and TRBJ1-1; D may be TRBD1 (6 bases). This CDR3 spans 16 amino acids. Germline V gene sequence: CDR1 LGHDT, CDR2 YNNKEL (reference sequence). Between the trimmed V and J ends, which lost 0 bases and 0 bases, there was a span of 11 bases. The CDR3 reads CASSQEWGQVNTEAFF. The CDR3 DNA reads as TGTGCCAGCAGCCAAGAATGGGGGCAGGTGAACACTGAAGCTTTCTTT.

This clone was seen a single time. CDR3 bases: TGTGCCAGCAGCCAAGAGGGGGCAAGCGGGGGGCGGAGTACTGGCGAGCAGTACTTC. This translates into CASSQEGASGGRSTGEQYF. This chain joins TRBV4-2 and TRBJ2-7; TRBD2 matches at 9 bases. CDR3 length equals 19 residues. With V trimmed by 0 bases and J by 6 bases, 18 bases remained unmatched. Germline-derived CDR1 and CDR2 are LGHNA and YNFKEQ.